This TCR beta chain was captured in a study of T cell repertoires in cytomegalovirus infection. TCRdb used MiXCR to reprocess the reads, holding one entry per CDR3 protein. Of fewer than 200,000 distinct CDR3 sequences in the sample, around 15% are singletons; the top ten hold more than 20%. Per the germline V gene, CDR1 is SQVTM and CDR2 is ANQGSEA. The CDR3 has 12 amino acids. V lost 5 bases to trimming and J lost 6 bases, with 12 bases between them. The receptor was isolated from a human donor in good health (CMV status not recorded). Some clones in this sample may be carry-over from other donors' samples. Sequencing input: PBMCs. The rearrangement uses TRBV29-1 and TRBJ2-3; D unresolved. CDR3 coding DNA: TGCAGCGTTTTCTGGTACGGGGATACGCAGTATTTT. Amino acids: CSVFWYGDTQYF.